Presented here are 18 T cell receptor beta chains from one specimen sequenced in a study of blood T cell repertoires in COVID-19. The repertoire was sequenced with immunoSEQ multiplex PCR; TCRdb's copy has only in-frame clones and lacks some. Here the sample spans approximately 82,000 clones, about four fifths being singletons. Sequencing was performed on peripheral blood. The origin of the receptors is a man aged 45 to 65 with active or convalescent COVID-19.

The CDR3 region is CASSAFTGGAKDTQYF. CDR3 nucleotide sequence: TGTGCCAGCAGTGCCTTCACAGGGGGCGCAAAGGATACGCAGTATTTT. The chain recombines TRBV6-1 with TRBJ2-3; 9 bases agree with TRBD1. V shed 4 bases, J shed 6 bases, and the junction held 11 bases outside the gene matches. The CDR3 runs 16 residues. Germline CDR1 MNHNS, CDR2 SASEGT.

This chain uses TRBV28 with TRBJ2-1; 7 nucleotides line up with TRBD2. Unmatched junction bases numbered 8, after V lost 10 bases and J lost 2 bases. Germline-derived CDR1 and CDR2 are MDHEN and SYDVKM. This CDR3 has 14 residues. CDR3 sequence (DNA): TGTGCCACCCAGCGGGGAGGTCCCTACAATGAGCAGTTCTTC. Translated, it gives CATQRGGPYNEQFF.

This clone appeared a few times. The sample carries other DNA sequences with the same CDR3. The CDR3 nucleotides read TGTGCCAGCAGCTTGGCCTCCAGCTACGAGCAGTACTTC. It encodes CASSLASSYEQYF. The V call is TRBV5-6, the J call TRBJ2-7; D is unresolved. Looked up from germline, CDR1 is SGHDT and CDR2 is YYEEEE. Trimming removed 0 bases from V and 3 bases from J, with 7 bases in between. This CDR3 is built from 13 residues.

This rearrangement joins TRBV11-3 to TRBJ2-2; 9 nucleotides align to TRBD1. Trimming took 4 bases from V and 5 from J; bases not matched to a gene: 5. Germline-derived CDR1 and CDR2 are SGHNT and YENEEA. The CDR3 extends over 15 amino acids. CDR3 loop: CASSYGQGRTGELFF. Written as DNA, the CDR3 is TGTGCCAGCAGCTATGGACAGGGGAGGACCGGGGAGCTGTTTTTT.

The chain employs TRBV27 and TRBJ1-2; 7 bases map to TRBD1. The CDR3 covers 15 residues. V shed 6 bases, J shed 3 bases, and the junction held 10 bases outside the gene matches. Germline CDR1 reads MNHEY; CDR2 reads SMNVEV (reference sequence). CDR3 sequence (DNA): TGTGCCAGCAGAGCGGGAGGGGGCGGGTACTATGGCTACACCTTC. Protein product: CASRAGGGGYYGYTF.

The CDR3 sequence is CASSSDRGKSPLHF. The CDR3 DNA sequence: TGTGCCAGTAGTTCCGACAGGGGAAAATCACCCCTCCACTTT. The chain employs TRBV19 and TRBJ1-6, with TRBD1 matching over 8 bases. Germline assignment: CDR1 LNHDA and CDR2 SQIVND (reference sequence). The CDR3 is made up of 14 amino acids. Germline trimming cut 5 bases from V and 10 bases from J; bases unmatched to any gene: 7.

CDR3 nucleotides: TGCGCCAGCAGCCAAGATAGCGGGCCCAACTATGGCTACACCTTC. Its translation is CASSQDSGPNYGYTF. The rearrangement joins TRBV4-3 to TRBJ1-2; D is unclear. Germline CDR1 reads LGHNA; CDR2 reads YSLEER. The CDR3 runs 15 residues. V lost 0 bases to trimming and J lost 2 bases, with 10 bases between them.

There are a few counts of this clone. The chain combines TRBV4-3 with TRBJ2-7; D not resolved. The germline gives CDR1 LGHNA, CDR2 YSLEER. V dropped 2 bases and J dropped 7 bases, with 12 bases sitting between them. The CDR3 has 13 residues. The CDR3 nucleotides are TGCGCCAGCAGCCAATCCAGGTTGGTGGAGCAGTACTTC. This codes for CASSQSRLVEQYF.

This chain uses TRBV27 with TRBJ2-7; no firm D call. Trimming left V 2 bases short and J 5 bases short, with 10 bases between. The germline gives CDR1 MNHEY, CDR2 SMNVEV (reference sequence). The CDR3 is 13 residues long. The CDR3 DNA sequence: TGTGCCAGCAGTTTAACGACAAGTCACGAGCAGTACTTC. Amino acid sequence: CASSLTTSHEQYF.

The V and J genes are TRBV12-3 or TRBV12-4 and TRBJ2-5; D might be TRBD1 (6 bases). This CDR3 is built from 13 residues. Trimming took 6 bases from V and 1 from J, leaving 9 bases between them. The CDR3 DNA follows: TGTGCCAGCAGGAACAGGGTCCAAGAGACCCAGTACTTC. This codes for CASRNRVQETQYF.

The DNA of the CDR3 is TGCGCCAGCAGCCAAGGGACAGGGTCGAATTCACCCCTCCACTTT. Its protein is CASSQGTGSNSPLHF. This chain connects TRBV4-1 to TRBJ1-6; 8 bases agree with TRBD1. CDR1 MGHRA and CDR2 YSYEKL come from the germline V gene. This CDR3 is 15 amino acids long. The junction had 3 bases not matched to a gene; V was cut back by 1 base and J by 7 bases.

The DNA of the CDR3 is TGTGCCAGCAGTGGGCAGGGCTACGAGCAGTACTTC. Protein product: CASSGQGYEQYF. V and J are TRBV25-1 and TRBJ2-7; TRBD1 is a possible D gene (5 bases). V lost 4 bases and J 3 bases, leaving 7 bases between the germline ends. CDR3 length equals 12 residues. The germline V gene has CDR1 MGHDK and CDR2 SYGVNS.

The chain couples TRBV5-1 to TRBJ2-1; 11 bases line up with TRBD2. Germline-derived CDR1 and CDR2 are SGHRS and YFSETQ. The CDR3 sequence is 17 residues long. J lost 4 bases, V lost 0 bases, and 6 bases had no gene match. The CDR3 sequence is CASSLDSGGVLYNEQFF. In nucleotides, the CDR3 is TGCGCCAGCAGCTTGGATAGCGGGGGGGTTTTATACAATGAGCAGTTCTTC.

This rearrangement joins TRBV19 to TRBJ2-1; TRBD2 aligns across 9 bases. This CDR3 is 13 amino acids long. The ends lost 6 bases at V and 7 bases at J; junction bases unmatched: 4. CDR1 is LNHDA, CDR2 SQIVND, per germline (reference sequence). The CDR3 DNA sequence: TGTGCCAGTAGGCGGGGGGGCCGTAATGAGCAGTTCTTC. This encodes CASRRGGRNEQFF.

The chain couples TRBV28 to TRBJ2-1; maybe TRBD2 (6 bases). Trimming left V 6 bases short and J 7 bases short, with 13 bases between. The CDR3 is made up of 13 amino acids. CDR1 is MDHEN and CDR2 is SYDVKM in the germline V gene. In DNA, the CDR3 is TGTGCCAGCAGCGGGGGAGGTAGAAATGAGCAGTTCTTC. Translated, it gives CASSGGGRNEQFF. Supplemented by reference TRBV28 and TRBJ2-1, the full variable domain reads DVKVTQSSRYLVKRTGEKVFLECVQDMDHENMFWYRQDPGLGLRLIYFSYDVKMKEKGDIPEGYSVSREKKERFSLILESASTNQTSMYLCASSGGGRNEQFFGPGTRLTVL.

The chain recombines TRBV11-2 with TRBJ2-5, with D tentatively TRBD2 (5 bases). Germline V gives CDR1 SGHAT, CDR2 FQNNGV. The CDR3 extends over 12 amino acids. V lost 2 bases, J lost 6 bases, and 7 bases lay in between. The CDR3 nucleotides read TGTGCCAGCAGCTTATCTAGCCAGACCCAGTACTTC. Protein sequence: CASSLSSQTQYF.

The genes are TRBV2 and TRBJ2-7; maybe TRBD2 (6 bases). The V end lost 5 bases, the J end lost 0 bases, and 11 bases lay between the germline ends. Germline CDR1 is SNHLY and CDR2 is FYNNEI. The CDR3 length is 14 residues. DNA of the CDR3: TGTGCCAGCAGTCCCCCCGGGGGCTCCTACGAGCAGTACTTC. Its translation: CASSPPGGSYEQYF.

V usage is TRBV4-1 and J usage is TRBJ1-5; D is unclear. The germline V and J ends were trimmed by 1 base and 0 bases, with 10 bases remaining between them. The CDR3 spans 16 residues. Germline V gene lookup returns CDR1 MGHRA and CDR2 YSYEKL. DNA for the CDR3: TGCGCCAGCAGCCAAGTAGGAGTCAATAGCAATCAGCCCCAGCATTTT. This translates into CASSQVGVNSNQPQHF.